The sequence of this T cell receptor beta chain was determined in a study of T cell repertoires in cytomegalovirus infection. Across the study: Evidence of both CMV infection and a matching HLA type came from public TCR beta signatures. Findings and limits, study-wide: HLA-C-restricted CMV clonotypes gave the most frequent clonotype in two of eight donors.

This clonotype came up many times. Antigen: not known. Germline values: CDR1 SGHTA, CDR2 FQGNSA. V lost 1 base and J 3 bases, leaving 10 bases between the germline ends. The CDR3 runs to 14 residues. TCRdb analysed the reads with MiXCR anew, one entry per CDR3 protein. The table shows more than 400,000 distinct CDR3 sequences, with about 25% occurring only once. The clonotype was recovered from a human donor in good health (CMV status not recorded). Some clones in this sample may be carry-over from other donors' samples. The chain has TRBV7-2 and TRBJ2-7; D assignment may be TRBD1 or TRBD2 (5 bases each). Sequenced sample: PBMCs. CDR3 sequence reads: CASSLGGQGYEQYF. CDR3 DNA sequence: TGTGCCAGCAGCTTAGGAGGGCAGGGCTACGAGCAGTACTTC.